The clone carrying this T cell receptor beta chain has a count of ten or more. J gave up 6 bases and V 4 bases, and 13 bases lay outside the gene matches. The germline V gene has CDR1 SGHVS and CDR2 FQNEAQ. The CDR3 is 16 amino acids. The record originates from a study of blood T cells in healthy people across ages. Together with a sample-barcoded 5' primer, a J-beta primer mix was included in a second PCR lasting about 6 to 11 cycles. Via MiXCR, TCRdb re-called the 5' RACE reads, giving one row per CDR3 protein. The repertoire holds 630,000 or so distinct CDR3 sequences, 25% to 35% seen once, with more than 15% in the top ten.

The V gene is TRBV7-8, the J gene TRBJ2-3; 7 nucleotides match TRBD2. The receptor was isolated from a woman of 80 years or more in good health. Sequencing used blood. This chain's CDR3 is CASSSGGGWNSDTQYF. The CDR3 DNA reads TGTGCCAGCAGCTCCGGCGGGGGTTGGAACTCGGATACGCAGTATTTT.